This TCR beta chain was sequenced for a study of regulatory T cells in long-lasting Graves disease. Only a few counts were recorded for this clonotype. Sequencing libraries for TCR beta were prepared with iRepertoire HTBI primers and Arm-PCR of CDR3 regions. TCRdb re-called the multiplex PCR reads through MiXCR, storing one row per CDR3 protein. The sample records approximately 690,000 distinct CDR3 sequences, about 30% being singletons. The germline V gene has CDR1 SGHRS and CDR2 YFSETQ. The V and J ends lost 4 bases and 2 bases, in that order; junction bases with no gene match: 2. The CDR3 has 14 residues. Described time point: persistent/refractory GD, antithyroid drugs over 5 years with positive TRAb. Researchers made the TCR library from RNA that was extracted from PBMCs. The patients were enrolled through endocrinology in Xi'an, China.

This receptor was obtained from a female donor with Graves disease. The sequenced sample was peripheral blood mononuclear cells (PBMCs), obtained when the disease was refractory, from a patient treated with antithyroid drugs. The V call is TRBV5-1, the J call TRBJ2-7, with 11 nucleotides matching TRBD2. In DNA form, the CDR3 reads TGCGCCAGCAGCGAGACTAGCGGGACCTACGAGCAGTACTTC. Its protein product is CASSETSGTYEQYF.